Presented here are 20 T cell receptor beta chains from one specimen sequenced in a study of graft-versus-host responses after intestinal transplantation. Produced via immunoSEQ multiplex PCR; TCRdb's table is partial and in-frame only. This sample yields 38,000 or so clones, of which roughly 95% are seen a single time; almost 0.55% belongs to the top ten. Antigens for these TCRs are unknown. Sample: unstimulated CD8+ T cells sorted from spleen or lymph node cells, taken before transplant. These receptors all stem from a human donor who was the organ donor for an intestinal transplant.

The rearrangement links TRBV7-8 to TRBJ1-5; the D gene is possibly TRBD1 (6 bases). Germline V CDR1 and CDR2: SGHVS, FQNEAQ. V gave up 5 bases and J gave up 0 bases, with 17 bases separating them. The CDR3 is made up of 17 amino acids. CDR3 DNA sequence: TGTGCCAGCAGCGGAAAGAAAAACAGGGATAGCAATCAGCCCCAGCATTTT. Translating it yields CASSGKKNRDSNQPQHF.

This chain's CDR3 is CASRDGQIHEQYF. The CDR3 nucleotides read TGTGCCAGCAGAGACGGACAGATCCACGAGCAGTACTTC. The chain combines TRBV27 with TRBJ2-7; D is possibly TRBD1 (6 bases). The CDR3 is 13 amino acids. Trimming took 6 bases from V and 5 from J, leaving 14 bases between them. Germline V lookup: CDR1 MNHEY, CDR2 SMNVEV (reference sequence).

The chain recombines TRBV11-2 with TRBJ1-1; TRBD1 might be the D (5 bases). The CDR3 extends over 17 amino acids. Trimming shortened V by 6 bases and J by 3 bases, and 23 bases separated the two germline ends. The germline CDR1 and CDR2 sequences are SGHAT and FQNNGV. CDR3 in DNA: TGTGCCAGCAGTCACGGGCTAGGGGCAGGGTGGGACACTGAAGCTTTCTTT. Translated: CASSHGLGAGWDTEAFF.

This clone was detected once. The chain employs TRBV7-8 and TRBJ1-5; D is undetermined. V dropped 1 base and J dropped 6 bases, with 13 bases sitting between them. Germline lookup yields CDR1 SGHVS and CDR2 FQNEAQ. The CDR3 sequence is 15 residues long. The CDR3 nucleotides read TGTGCCAGCAGCTTAGTGGGGTCGTATGGTCAGCCCCAGCATTTT. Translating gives CASSLVGSYGQPQHF.

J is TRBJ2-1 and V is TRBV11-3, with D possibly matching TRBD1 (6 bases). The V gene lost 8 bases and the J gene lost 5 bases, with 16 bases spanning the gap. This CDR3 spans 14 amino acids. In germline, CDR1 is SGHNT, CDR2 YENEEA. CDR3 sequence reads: CASAPATGHNEQFF. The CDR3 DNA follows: TGTGCCAGCGCTCCGGCAACAGGGCACAATGAGCAGTTCTTC.

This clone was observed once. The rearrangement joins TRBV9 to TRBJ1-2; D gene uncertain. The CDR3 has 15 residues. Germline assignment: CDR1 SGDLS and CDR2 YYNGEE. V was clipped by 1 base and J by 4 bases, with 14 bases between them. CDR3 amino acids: CASSVSMDLGYGYTF. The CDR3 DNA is TGTGCCAGCAGCGTATCAATGGACCTGGGCTATGGCTACACCTTC.

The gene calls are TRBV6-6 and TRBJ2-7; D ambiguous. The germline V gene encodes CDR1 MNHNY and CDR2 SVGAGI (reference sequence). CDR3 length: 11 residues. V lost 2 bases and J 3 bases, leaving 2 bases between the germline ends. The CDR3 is CASSYNYEQYF. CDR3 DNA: TGTGCCAGCAGTTACAACTACGAGCAGTACTTC.

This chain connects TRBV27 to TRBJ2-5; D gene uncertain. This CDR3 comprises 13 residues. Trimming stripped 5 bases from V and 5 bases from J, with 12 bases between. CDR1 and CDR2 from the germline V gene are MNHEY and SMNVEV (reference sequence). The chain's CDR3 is CASSPKFGETQYF. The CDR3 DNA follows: TGTGCCAGCAGTCCCAAGTTTGGGGAGACCCAGTACTTC.

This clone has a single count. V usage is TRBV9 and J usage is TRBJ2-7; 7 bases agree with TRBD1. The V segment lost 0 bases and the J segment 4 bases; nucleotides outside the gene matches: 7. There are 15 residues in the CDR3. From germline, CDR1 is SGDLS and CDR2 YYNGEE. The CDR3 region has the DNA TGTGCCAGCAGCGTAGGAGATAACAGGGGATACGAGCAGTACTTC. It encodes CASSVGDNRGYEQYF.

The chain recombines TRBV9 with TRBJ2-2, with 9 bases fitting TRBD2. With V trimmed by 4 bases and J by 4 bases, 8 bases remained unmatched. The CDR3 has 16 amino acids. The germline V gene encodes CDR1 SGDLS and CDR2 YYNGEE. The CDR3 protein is CASSTGTSRLTGELFF. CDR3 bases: TGTGCCAGCAGCACAGGGACTAGCCGGCTCACCGGGGAGCTGTTTTTT.

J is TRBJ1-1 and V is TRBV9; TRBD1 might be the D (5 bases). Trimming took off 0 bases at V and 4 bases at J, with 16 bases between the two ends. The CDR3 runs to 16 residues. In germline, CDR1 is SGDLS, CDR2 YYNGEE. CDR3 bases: TGTGCCAGCAGCGTAGAAGCCGGAGTTGGGGGCACTGAAGCTTTCTTT. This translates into CASSVEAGVGGTEAFF.

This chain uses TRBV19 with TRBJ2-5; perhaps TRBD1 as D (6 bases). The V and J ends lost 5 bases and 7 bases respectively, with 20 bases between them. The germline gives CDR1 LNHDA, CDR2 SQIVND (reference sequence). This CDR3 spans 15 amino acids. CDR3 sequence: CASSPLTGTLTTQYF. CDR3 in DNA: TGTGCCAGTAGTCCACTAACCGGGACACTGACGACCCAGTACTTC.

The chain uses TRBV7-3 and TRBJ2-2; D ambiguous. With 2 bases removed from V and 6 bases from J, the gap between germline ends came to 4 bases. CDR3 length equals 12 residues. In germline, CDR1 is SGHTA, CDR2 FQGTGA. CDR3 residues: CASSLLAGELFF. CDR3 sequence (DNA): TGTGCCAGCAGCTTATTGGCCGGGGAGCTGTTTTTT.

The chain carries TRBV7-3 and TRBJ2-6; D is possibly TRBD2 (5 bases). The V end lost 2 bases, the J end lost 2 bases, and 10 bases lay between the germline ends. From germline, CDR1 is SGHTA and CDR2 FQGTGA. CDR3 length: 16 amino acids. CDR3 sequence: CASSLRGGAGANVLTF. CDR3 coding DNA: TGTGCCAGCAGCTTACGGGGTGGGGCTGGGGCCAACGTCCTGACTTTC.

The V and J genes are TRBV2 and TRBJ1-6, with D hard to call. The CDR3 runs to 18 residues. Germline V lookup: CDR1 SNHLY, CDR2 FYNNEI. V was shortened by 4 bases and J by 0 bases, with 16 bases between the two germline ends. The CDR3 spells CASSVLLDASSYNSPLHF. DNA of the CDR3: TGTGCCAGCAGTGTATTGCTGGACGCGAGCTCCTATAATTCACCCCTCCACTTT.

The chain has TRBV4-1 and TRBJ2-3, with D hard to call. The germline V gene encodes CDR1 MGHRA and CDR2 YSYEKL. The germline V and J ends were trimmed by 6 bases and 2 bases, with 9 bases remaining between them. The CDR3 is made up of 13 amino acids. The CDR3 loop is CASREPATDTQYF. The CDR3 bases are TGCGCCAGCAGGGAGCCCGCCACAGATACGCAGTATTTT.

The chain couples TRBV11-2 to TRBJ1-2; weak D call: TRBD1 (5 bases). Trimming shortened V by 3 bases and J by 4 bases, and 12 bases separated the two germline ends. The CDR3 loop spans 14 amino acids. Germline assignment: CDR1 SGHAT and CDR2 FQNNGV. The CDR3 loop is CASSFLRVTYGYTF. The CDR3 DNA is TGTGCCAGCAGCTTCCTCAGGGTTACCTATGGCTACACCTTC.

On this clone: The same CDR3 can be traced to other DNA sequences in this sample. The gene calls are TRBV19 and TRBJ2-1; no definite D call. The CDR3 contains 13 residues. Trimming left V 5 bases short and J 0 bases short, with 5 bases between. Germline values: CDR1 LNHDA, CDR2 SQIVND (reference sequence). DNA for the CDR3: TGTGCCAGTAGTGGATCCTCCTACAATGAGCAGTTCTTC. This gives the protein CASSGSSYNEQFF.

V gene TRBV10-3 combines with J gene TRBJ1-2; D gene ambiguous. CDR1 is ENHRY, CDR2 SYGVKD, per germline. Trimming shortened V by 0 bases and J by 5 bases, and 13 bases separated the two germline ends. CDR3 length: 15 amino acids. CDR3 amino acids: CAISESGVAMYGYTF. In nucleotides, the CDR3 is TGTGCCATCAGTGAGTCCGGGGTTGCCATGTATGGCTACACCTTC.

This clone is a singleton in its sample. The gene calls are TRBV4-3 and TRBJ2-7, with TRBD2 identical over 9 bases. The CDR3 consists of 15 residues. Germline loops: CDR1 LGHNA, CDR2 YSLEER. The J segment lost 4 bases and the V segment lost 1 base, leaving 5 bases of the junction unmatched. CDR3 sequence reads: CASSQGGTSTYEQYF. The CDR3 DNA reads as TGCGCCAGCAGCCAAGGCGGGACTAGCACTTACGAGCAGTACTTC.